The T cell receptor beta chain under discussion was sequenced for a study of blood T cell repertoires in COVID-19. Study in general: Acute and convalescent COVID-19 samples came from the United States, Italy and Spain. T cells, B-cell-depleted T cells, or PBMCs provided the cDNA or gDNA that served as material.

Germline CDR1 and CDR2: LGHDT and YNNKEL (reference sequence). This CDR3 spans 14 amino acids. Between the trimmed V and J ends, which lost 1 base and 0 bases, there was a span of 6 bases. Original processing methods: Using reference gene primer amplification, nucleated cell counts were estimated. The data were produced by immunoSEQ multiplex PCR, yet TCRdb's version contains in-frame clones alone and is incomplete. The V and J calls and clone size come from that table; D and trimming were worked out from the DNA. The sample has 220,000 or so clones; roughly 80% are singletons. It was during active infection that Seattle patients were enrolled and then longitudinally followed.

Sequences were obtained from peripheral blood. The chain uses TRBV3-1 (or the pseudogene TRBV3-2) and TRBJ1-1; unclear D gene. This TCR came from a woman aged 80 or over with COVID-19, enrolled during active disease. The CDR3 here is CASSQAALNTEAFF. CDR3 bases: TGTGCCAGCAGCCAAGCCGCGTTGAACACTGAAGCTTTCTTT.